This TCR beta chain was sequenced for a study of blood T cell repertoires in COVID-19. Study context: PBMCs, B-cell-depleted T cells, or T cells provided the cDNA or gDNA that made up the material.

V was cut by 5 bases and J by 8 bases, with 16 bases left in between. CDR1 is MNHEY and CDR2 is SVGAGI in the germline V gene. This CDR3 has 14 amino acids. TCRdb's copy holds only in-frame clones and misses some; the assay was immunoSEQ multiplex PCR. This table holds 90,000 to 130,000 clones, over 60% found once. The TCR originated in a woman of 80 years or more with acute or convalescent COVID-19. The J gene is TRBJ2-1, the V gene TRBV6-5, with D possibly being TRBD2 (5 bases). The specimen sequenced was peripheral blood. The CDR3, as DNA: TGTGCCAGCAGTCCCGGGATAGCTGGGCATGAGCAGTTCTTC. This encodes CASSPGIAGHEQFF.